Sequencing of this TCR beta chain was carried out in a study of cytomegalovirus exposure and HLA in healthy donors. Findings of the study overall: Only CMV serostatus was available as immune exposure information. The later analysis indicated that the majority of CMV-associated TCR beta chains appeared HLA-restricted. Testing in vitro showed a few CMV-associated chains specific for CMV antigens. Accurate predictions that matched the HLA-A and HLA-B alleles of most subjects were reportedly made from TCR beta sequences.

PCR was performed using 60 Vbeta and 13 Jbeta primers. Some clones are missing from TCRdb's copy, which holds only in-frame ones; the method was immunoSEQ multiplex PCR. The repertoire includes around 190,000 clones, about 84% of them detected once, and roughly 13% sits in the top ten. The V gene's germline CDR1 is SGDLS and CDR2 YYNGEE. The CDR3 totals 14 residues. Trimming took 3 bases from V and 7 from J; bases not matched to a gene: 7. About this clone: The antigen remains unidentified.

The genes are TRBV9 and TRBJ1-5; 7 bases line up with TRBD1. Specimen: PBMCs. The sequence derives from a woman aged 25 to 39 in good health and CMV-seropositive. Written as DNA, the CDR3 is TGTGCCAGCAGCGAAGGGACAGCGTACCAGCCCCAGCATTTT. Translating it yields CASSEGTAYQPQHF.